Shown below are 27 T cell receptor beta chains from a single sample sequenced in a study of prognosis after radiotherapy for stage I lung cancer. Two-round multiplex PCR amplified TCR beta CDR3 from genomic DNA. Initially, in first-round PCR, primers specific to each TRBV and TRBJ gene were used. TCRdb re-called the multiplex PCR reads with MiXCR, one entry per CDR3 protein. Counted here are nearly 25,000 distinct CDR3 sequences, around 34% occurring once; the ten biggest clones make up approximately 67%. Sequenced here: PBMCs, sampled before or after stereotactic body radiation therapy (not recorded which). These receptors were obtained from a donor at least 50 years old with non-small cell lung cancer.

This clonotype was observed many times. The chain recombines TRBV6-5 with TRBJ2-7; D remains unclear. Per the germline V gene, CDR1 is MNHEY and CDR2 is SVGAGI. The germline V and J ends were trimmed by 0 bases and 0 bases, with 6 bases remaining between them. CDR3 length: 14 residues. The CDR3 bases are TGTGCCAGCAGTTACTCACAAGGCTCCTACGAGCAGTACTTC. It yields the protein CASSYSQGSYEQYF.

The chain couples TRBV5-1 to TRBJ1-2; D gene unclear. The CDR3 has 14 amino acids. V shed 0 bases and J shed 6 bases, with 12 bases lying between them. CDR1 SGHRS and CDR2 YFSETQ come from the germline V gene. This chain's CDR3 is CASSLVDRQDGYTF. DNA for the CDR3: TGCGCCAGCAGCTTGGTAGATCGTCAGGATGGCTACACCTTC. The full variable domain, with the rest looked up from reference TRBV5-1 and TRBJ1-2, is KAGVTQTPRYLIKTRGQQVTLSCSPISGHRSVSWYQQTPGQGLQFLFEYFSETQRNKGNFPGRFSGRQFSNSRSEMNVSTLELGDSALYLCASSLVDRQDGYTFGSGTRLTVV.

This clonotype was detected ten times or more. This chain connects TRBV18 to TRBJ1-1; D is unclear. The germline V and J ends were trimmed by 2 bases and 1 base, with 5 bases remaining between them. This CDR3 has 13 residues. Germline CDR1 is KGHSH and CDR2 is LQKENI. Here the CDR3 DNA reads TGTGCCAGCTCACCATACGAGAACACTGAAGCTTTCTTT. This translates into CASSPYENTEAFF.

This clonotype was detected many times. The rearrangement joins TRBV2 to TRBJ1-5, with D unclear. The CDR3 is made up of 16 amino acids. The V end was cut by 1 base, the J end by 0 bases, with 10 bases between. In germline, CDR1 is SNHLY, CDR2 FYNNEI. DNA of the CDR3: TGTGCCAGCAGTGAAGAGTCGGGTTATAGCAATCAGCCCCAGCATTTT. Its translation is CASSEESGYSNQPQHF.

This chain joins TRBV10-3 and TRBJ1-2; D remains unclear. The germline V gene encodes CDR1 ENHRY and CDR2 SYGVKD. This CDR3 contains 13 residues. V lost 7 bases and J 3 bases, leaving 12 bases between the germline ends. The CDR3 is CAITYKVDYGYTF. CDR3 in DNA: TGTGCCATCACGTACAAGGTGGACTATGGCTACACCTTC.

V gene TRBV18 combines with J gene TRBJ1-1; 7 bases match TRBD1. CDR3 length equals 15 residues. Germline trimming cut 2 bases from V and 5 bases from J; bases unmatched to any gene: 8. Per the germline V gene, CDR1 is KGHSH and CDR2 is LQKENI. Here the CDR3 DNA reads TGTGCCAGCTCACCAGCGACAGGGATTAGAACTGAAGCTTTCTTT. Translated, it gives CASSPATGIRTEAFF.

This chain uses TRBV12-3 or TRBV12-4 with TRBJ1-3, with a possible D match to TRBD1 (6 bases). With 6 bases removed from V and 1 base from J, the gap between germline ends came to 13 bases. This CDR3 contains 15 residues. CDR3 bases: TGTGCCAGCAGAAGGGACACATTATCTGGAAACACCATATATTTT. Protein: CASRRDTLSGNTIYF.

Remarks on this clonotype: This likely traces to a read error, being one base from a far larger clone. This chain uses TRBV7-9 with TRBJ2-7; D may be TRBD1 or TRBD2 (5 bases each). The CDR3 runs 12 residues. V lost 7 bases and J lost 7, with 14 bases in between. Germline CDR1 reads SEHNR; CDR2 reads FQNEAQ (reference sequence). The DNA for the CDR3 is TGTGCCAGCATCCGGGACGGAGCGGAGCAGTACTTC. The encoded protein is CASIRDGAEQYF.

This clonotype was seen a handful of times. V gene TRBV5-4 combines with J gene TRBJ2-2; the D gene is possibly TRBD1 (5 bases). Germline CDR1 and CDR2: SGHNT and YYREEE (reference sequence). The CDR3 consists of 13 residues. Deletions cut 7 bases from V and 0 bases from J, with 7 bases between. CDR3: CASGAANTGELFF. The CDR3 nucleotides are TGTGCCAGCGGGGCGGCGAACACCGGGGAGCTGTTTTTT.

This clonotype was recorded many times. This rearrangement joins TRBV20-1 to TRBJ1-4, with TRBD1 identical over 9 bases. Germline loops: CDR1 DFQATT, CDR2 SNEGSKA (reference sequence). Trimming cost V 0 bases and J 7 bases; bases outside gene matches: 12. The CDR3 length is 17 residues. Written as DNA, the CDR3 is TGCAGTGCTAGAGATCCGGGACAGGGAGGTTTGAGTGAAAAACTGTTTTTT. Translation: CSARDPGQGGLSEKLFF.

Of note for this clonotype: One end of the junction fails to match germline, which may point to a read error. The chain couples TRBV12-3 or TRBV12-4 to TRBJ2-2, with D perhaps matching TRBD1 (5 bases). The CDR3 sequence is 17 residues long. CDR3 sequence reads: CACSLVAWGLDTGELFF. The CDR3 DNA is TGTGCCTGCAGTTTAGTCGCGTGGGGCTTGGACACCGGGGAGCTGTTTTTT.

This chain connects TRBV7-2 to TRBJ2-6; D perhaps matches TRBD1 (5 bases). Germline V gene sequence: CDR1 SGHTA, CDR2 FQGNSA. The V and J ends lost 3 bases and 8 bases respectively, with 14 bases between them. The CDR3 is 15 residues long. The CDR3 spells CASSFDSSGSNVLTF. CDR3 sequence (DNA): TGTGCCAGCAGCTTTGACAGCTCTGGTTCCAACGTCCTGACTTTC.

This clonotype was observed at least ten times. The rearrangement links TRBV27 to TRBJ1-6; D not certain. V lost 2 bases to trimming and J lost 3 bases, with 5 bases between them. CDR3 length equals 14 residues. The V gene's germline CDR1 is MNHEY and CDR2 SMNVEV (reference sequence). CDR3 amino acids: CASSLQSYNSPLHF. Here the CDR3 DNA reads TGTGCCAGCAGTTTACAGAGCTATAATTCACCCCTCCACTTT.

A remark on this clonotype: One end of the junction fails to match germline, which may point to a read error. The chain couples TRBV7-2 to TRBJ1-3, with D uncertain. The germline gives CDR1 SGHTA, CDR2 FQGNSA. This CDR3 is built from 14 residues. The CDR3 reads CASSPQWSVNTIYF. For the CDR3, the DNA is TGTGCCAGCAGCCCTCAATGGTCTGTAAACACCATATATTTT.

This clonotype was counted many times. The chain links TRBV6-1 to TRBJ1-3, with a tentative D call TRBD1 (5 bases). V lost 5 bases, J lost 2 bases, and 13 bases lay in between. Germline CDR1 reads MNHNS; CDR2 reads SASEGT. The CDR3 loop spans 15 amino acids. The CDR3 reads CASSHPRDPGNTIYF. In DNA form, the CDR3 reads TGTGCCAGCAGTCACCCCAGGGATCCTGGAAACACCATATATTTT.

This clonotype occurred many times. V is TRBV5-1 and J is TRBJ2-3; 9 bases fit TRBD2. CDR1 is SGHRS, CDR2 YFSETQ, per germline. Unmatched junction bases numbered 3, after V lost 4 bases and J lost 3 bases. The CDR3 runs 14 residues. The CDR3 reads CASSIAGETDTQYF. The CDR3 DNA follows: TGCGCCAGCAGCATAGCGGGAGAGACAGATACGCAGTATTTT.

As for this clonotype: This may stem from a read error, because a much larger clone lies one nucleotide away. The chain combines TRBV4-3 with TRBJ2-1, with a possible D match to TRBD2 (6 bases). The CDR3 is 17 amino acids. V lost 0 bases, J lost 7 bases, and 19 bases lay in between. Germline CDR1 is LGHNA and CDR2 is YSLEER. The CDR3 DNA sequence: TGCGCCAGCAGCCAAGAGCGGGAACTGGCGGTAAAGAATGAGCAGTTCTTC. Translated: CASSQERELAVKNEQFF.

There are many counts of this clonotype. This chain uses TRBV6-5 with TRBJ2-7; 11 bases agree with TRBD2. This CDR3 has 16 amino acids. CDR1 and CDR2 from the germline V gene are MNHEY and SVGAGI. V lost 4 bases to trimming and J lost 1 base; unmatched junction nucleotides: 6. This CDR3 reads CASSSALAGGSYEQYF. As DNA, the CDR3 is TGTGCCAGCAGTTCCGCATTAGCGGGAGGGTCCTACGAGCAGTACTTC.

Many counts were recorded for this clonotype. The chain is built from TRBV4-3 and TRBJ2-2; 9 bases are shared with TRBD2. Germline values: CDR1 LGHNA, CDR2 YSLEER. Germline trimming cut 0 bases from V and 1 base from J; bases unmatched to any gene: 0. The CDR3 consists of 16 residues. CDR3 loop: CASSQDSGRNTGELFF. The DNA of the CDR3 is TGCGCCAGCAGCCAAGATAGCGGGAGGAACACCGGGGAGCTGTTTTTT.

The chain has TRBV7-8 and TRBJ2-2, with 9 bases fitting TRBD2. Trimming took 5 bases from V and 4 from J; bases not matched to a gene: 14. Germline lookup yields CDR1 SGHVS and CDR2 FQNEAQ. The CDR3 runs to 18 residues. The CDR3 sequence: CASSPGLARPYLTGELFF. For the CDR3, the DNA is TGTGCCAGCAGCCCTGGACTAGCGAGGCCCTACCTCACCGGGGAGCTGTTTTTT. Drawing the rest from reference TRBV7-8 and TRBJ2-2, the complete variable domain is GAGVSQSPRYKVAKRGQDVALRCDPISGHVSLFWYQQALGQGPEFLTYFQNEAQLDKSGLPSDRFFAERPEGSVSTLKIQRTQQEDSAVYLCASSPGLARPYLTGELFFGEGSRLTVL.

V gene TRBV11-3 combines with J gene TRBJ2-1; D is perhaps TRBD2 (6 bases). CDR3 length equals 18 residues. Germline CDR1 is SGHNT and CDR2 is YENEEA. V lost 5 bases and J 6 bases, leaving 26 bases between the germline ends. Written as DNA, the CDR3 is TGTGCCAGCAGCCTGCCATGGGGGGACTCCCCCCAGTCCAATGAGCAGTTCTTC. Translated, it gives CASSLPWGDSPQSNEQFF.

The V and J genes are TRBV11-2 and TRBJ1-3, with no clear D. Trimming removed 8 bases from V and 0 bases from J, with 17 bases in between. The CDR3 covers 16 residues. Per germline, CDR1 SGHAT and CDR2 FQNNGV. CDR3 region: CASGETGLFSGNTIYF. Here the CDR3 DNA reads TGTGCCAGCGGGGAGACGGGCCTCTTCTCTGGAAACACCATATATTTT. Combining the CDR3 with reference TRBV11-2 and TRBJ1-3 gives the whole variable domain EAGVAQSPRYKIIEKRQSVAFWCNPISGHATLYWYQQILGQGPKLLIQFQNNGVVDDSQLPKDRFSAERLKGVDSTLKIQPAKLEDSAVYLCASGETGLFSGNTIYFGEGSWLTVV.

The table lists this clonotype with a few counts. CDR3 region: CASGLRGTSGYEQYF. The CDR3 nucleotides read TGTGCCAGCGGGCTCAGAGGGACTAGCGGCTACGAGCAGTACTTC. The chain joins TRBV5-6 to TRBJ2-7, with 11 bases that match TRBD2. Germline CDR1 SGHDT, CDR2 YYEEEE. With V trimmed by 7 bases and J by 3 bases, 9 bases remained unmatched. This CDR3 contains 15 residues.

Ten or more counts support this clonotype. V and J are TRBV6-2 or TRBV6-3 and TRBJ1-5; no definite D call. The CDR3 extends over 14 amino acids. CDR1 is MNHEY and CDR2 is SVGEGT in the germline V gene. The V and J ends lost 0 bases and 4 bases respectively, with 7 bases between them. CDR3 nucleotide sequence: TGTGCCAGCAGTTACTCGGGAGAGAATCAGCCCCAGCATTTT. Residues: CASSYSGENQPQHF.

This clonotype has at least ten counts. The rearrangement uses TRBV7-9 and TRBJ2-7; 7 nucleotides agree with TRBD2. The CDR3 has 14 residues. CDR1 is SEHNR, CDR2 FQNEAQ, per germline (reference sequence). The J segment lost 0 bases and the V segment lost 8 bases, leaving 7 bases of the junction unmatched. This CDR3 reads CASGPGLHSYEQYF. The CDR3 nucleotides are TGTGCCAGCGGACCGGGACTACACTCCTACGAGCAGTACTTC.

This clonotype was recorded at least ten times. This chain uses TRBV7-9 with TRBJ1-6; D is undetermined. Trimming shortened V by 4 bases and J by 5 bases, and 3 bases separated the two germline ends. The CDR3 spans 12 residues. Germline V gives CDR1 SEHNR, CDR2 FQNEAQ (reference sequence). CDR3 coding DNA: TGTGCCAGCAGCTCAGATAATTCACCCCTCCACTTT. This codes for CASSSDNSPLHF.

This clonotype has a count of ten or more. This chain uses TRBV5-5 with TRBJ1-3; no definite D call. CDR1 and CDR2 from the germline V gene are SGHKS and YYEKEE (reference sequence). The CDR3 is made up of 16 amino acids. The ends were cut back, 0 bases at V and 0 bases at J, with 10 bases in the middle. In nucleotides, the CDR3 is TGTGCCAGCAGCTTGGCGGGTATCAGCTCTGGAAACACCATATATTTT. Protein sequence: CASSLAGISSGNTIYF. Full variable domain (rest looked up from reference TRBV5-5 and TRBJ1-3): DAGVTQSPTHLIKTRGQQVTLRCSPISGHKSVSWYQQVLGQGPQFIFQYYEKEERGRGNFPDRFSARQFPNYSSELNVNALLLGDSALYLCASSLAGISSGNTIYFGEGSWLTVV.